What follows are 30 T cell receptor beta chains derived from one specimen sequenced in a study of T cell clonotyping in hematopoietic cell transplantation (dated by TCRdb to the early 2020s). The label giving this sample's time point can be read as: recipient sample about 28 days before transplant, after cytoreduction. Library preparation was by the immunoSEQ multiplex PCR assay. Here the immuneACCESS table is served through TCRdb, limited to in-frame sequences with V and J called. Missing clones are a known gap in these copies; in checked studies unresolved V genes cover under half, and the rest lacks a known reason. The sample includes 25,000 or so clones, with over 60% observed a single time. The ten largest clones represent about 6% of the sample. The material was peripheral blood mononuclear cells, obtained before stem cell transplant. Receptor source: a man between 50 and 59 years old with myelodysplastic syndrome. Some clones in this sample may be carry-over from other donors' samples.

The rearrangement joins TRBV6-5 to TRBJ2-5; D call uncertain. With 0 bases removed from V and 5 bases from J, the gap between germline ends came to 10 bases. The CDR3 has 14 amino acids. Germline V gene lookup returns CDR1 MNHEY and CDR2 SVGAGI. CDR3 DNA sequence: TGTGCCAGCAGTTACTCGTTCCTGGGGGAGACCCAGTACTTC. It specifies CASSYSFLGETQYF.

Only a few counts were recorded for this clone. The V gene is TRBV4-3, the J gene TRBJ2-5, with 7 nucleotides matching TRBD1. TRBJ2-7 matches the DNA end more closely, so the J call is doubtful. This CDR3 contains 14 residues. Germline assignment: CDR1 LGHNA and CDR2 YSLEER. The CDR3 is CASSQYRGNYEQYF. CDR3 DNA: TGCGCCAGCAGCCAATACAGGGGAAACTACGAGCAGTACTTC.

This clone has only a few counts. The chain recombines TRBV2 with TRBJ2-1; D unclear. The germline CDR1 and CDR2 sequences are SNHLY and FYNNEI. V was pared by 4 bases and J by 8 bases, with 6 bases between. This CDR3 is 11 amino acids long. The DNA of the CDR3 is TGTGCCAGCAGTGTGGGTGATGAGCAGTTCTTC. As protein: CASSVGDEQFF. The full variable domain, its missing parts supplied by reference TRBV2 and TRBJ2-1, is EPEVTQTPSHQVTQMGQEVILRCVPISNHLYFYWYRQILGQKVEFLVSFYNNEISEKSEIFDDQFSVERPDGSNFTLKIRSTKLEDSAMYFCASSVGDEQFFGPGTRLTVL.

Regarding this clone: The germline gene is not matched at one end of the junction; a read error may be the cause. CDR3 loop: CASSLDGRGTQYF. CDR3 sequence (DNA): TGTGCCAGCAGCCTGGACGGCCGAGGGACCCAGTACTTC. This sequence joins TRBV5-1 and TRBJ2-5; no clear D gene. The length of the CDR3 is 13 residues. Per the germline V gene, CDR1 is SGHRS and CDR2 is YFSETQ.

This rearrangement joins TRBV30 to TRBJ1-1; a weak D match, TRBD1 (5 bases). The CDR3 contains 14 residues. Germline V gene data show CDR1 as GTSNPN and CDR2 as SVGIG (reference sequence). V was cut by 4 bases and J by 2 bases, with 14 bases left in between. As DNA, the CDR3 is TGTGCCTGGACTGCCTTTGGGGGTAACACTGAAGCTTTCTTT. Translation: CAWTAFGGNTEAFF.

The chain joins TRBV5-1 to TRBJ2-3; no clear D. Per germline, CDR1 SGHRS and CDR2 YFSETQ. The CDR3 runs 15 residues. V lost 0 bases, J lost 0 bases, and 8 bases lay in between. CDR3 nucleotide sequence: TGCGCCAGCAGCTTGGGCGGCTTAAGCACAGATACGCAGTATTTT. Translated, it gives CASSLGGLSTDTQYF.

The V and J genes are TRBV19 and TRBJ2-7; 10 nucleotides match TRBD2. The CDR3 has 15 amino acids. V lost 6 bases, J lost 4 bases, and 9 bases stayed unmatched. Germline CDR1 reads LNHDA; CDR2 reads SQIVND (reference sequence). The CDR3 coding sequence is TGTGCCAGTAGGCAAGCCTCTAGCGGGAGTTACGAGCAGTACTTC. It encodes CASRQASSGSYEQYF.

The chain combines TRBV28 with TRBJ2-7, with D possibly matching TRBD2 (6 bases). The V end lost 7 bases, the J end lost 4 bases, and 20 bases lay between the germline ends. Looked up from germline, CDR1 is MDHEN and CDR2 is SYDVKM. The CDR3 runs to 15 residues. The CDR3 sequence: CASTSAGRGVYEQYF. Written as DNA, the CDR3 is TGTGCCAGCACCTCCGCGGGACGAGGGGTTTACGAGCAGTACTTC.

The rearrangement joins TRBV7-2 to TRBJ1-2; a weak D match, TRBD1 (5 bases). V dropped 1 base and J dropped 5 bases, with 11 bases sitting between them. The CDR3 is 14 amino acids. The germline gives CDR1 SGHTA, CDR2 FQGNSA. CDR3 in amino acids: CASSLGAGFYGYTF. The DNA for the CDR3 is TGTGCCAGCAGCTTAGGCGCAGGGTTTTATGGCTACACCTTC. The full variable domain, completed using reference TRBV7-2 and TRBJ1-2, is GAGVSQSPSNKVTEKGKDVELRCDPISGHTALYWYRQSLGQGLEFLIYFQGNSAPDKSGLPSDRFSAERTGGSVSTLTIQRTQQEDSAVYLCASSLGAGFYGYTFGSGTRLTVV.

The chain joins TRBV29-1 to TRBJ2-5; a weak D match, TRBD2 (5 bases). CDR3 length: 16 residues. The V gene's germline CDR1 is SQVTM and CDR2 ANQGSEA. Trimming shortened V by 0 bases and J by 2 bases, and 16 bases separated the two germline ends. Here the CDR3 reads CSVEDLEEKDQETQYF. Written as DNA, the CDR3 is TGCAGCGTTGAAGATCTGGAGGAGAAGGATCAAGAGACCCAGTACTTC.

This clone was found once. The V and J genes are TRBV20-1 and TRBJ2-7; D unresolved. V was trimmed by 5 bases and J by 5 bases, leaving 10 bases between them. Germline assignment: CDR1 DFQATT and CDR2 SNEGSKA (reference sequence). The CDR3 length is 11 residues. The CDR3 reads CSAPDLNEQYF. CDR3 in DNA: TGCAGTGCTCCAGACTTGAACGAGCAGTACTTC.

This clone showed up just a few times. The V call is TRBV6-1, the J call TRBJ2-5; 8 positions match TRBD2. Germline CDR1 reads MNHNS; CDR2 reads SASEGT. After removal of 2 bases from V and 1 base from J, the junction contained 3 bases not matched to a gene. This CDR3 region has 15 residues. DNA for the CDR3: TGTGCCAGCAGTGAATCTGCGGGGGGCCAAGAGACCCAGTACTTC. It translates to CASSESAGGQETQYF.

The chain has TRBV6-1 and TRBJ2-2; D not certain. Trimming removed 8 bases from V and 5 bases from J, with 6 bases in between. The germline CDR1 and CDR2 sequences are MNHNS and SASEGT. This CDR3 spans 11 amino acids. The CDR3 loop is CASLRTGELFF. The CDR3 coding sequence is TGTGCCAGCCTTCGGACCGGGGAGCTGTTTTTT.

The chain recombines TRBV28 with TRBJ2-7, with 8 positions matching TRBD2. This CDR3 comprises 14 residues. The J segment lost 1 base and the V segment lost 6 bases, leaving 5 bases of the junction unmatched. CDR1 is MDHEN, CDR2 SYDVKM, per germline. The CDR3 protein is CASSPTSGSYEQYF. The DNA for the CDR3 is TGTGCCAGCAGCCCTACTAGCGGTTCCTACGAGCAGTACTTC.

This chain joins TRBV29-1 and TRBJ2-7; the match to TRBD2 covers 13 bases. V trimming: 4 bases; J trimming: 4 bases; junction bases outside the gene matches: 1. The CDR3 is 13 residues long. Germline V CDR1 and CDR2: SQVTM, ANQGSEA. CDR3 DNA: TGCAGCGTTGTGACTAGCGGGAGGTACGAGCAGTACTTC. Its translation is CSVVTSGRYEQYF.

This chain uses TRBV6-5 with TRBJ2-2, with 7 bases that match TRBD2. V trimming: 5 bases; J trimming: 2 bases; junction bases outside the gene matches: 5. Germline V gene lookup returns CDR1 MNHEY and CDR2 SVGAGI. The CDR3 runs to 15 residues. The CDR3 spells CASSRRDYNTGELFF. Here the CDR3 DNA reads TGTGCCAGCAGTAGGCGGGACTACAACACCGGGGAGCTGTTTTTT.

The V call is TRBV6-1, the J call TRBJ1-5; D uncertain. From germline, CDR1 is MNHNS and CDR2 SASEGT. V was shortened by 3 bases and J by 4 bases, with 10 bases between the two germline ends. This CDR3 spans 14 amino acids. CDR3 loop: CASSDGVANQPQHF. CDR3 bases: TGTGCCAGCAGTGACGGGGTCGCGAATCAGCCCCAGCATTTT.

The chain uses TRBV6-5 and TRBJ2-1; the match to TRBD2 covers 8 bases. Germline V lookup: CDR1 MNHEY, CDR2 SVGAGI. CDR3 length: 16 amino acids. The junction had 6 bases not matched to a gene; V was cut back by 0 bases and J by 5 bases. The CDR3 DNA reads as TGTGCCAGCAGTTACTCAGAAGCGGGAGAGCACAATGAGCAGTTCTTC. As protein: CASSYSEAGEHNEQFF.

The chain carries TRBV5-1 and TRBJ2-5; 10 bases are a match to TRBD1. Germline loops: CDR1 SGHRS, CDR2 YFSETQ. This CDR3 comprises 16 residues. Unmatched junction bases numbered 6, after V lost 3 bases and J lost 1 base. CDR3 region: CASSWTGGGFQETQYF. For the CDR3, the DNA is TGCGCCAGCAGCTGGACAGGGGGTGGATTCCAAGAGACCCAGTACTTC.

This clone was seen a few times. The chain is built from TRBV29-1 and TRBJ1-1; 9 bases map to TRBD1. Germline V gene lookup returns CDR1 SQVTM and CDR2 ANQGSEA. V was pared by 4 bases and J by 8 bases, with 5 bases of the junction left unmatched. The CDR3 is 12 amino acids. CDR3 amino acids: CSVALDRGEAFF. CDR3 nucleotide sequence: TGCAGCGTTGCCCTCGACAGGGGGGAAGCTTTCTTT.

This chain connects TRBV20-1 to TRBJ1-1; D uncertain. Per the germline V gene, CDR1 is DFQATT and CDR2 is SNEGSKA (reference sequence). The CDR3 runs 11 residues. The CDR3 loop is CSVRGNTEAFF. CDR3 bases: TGCTCAGTTCGGGGGAACACTGAAGCTTTCTTT.

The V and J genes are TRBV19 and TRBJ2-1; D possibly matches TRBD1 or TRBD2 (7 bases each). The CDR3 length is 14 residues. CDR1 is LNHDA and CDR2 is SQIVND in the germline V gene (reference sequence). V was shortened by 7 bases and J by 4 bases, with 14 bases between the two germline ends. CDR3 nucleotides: TGTGCCAGTACCCAGGGGGGGACTTACAATGAGCAGTTCTTC. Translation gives CASTQGGTYNEQFF.

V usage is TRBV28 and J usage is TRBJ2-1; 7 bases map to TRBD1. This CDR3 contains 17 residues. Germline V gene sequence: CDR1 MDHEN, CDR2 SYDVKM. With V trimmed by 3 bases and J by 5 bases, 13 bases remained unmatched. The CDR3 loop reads CASSFSRARGNDNEQFF. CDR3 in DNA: TGTGCCAGCAGTTTCAGTAGGGCCAGGGGGAATGACAATGAGCAGTTCTTC.

CDR3 DNA: TGTGCCAGCAGCGCCCAAGTGCAGTACTTC. Its protein product is CASSAQVQYF. J is TRBJ2-7 and V is TRBV2; D gene uncertain. CDR3 length: 10 residues. The V gene's germline CDR1 is SNHLY and CDR2 FYNNEI. The germline V and J ends were trimmed by 6 bases and 9 bases, with 9 bases remaining between them.

The CDR3 coding sequence is TGTGCCTGGAGGGATCGGTCCGAGCAGTACTTC. Translated, it gives CAWRDRSEQYF. The chain has TRBV30 and TRBJ2-7; D uncertain. Trimming removed 3 bases at V and 6 bases at J, with 9 bases between. This CDR3 is 11 amino acids long. Germline assignment: CDR1 GTSNPN and CDR2 SVGIG (reference sequence).

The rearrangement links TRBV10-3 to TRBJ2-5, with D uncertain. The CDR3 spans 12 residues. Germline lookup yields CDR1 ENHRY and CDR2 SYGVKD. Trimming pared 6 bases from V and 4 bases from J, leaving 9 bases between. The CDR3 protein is CAIRVTTETQYF. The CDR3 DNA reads TGTGCCATCAGGGTAACAACAGAGACCCAGTACTTC.

This CDR3 reads CASSGLAEQYF. The CDR3, as DNA: TGTGCCAGCAGCGGGCTGGCCGAGCAGTACTTC. The rearrangement joins TRBV7-9 to TRBJ2-5; D remains ambiguous. With the DNA end fitting TRBJ2-7 better, the J assignment may be wrong. Germline CDR1 is SEHNR and CDR2 is FQNEAQ (reference sequence). CDR3 length: 11 residues.

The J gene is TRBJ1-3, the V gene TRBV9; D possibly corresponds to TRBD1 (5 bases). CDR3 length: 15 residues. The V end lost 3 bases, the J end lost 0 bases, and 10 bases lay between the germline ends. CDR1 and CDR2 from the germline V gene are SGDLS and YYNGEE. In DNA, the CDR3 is TGTGCCAGCAGCGATAGAGACAGCTCTGGAAACACCATATATTTT. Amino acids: CASSDRDSSGNTIYF.

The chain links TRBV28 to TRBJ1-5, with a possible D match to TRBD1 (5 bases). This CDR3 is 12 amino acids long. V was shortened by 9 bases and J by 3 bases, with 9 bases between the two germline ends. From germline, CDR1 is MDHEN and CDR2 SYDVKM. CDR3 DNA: TGTGCCAGTTGGGACCTCAATCAGCCCCAGCATTTT. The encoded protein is CASWDLNQPQHF. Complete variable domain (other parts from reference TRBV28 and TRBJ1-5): DVKVTQSSRYLVKRTGEKVFLECVQDMDHENMFWYRQDPGLGLRLIYFSYDVKMKEKGDIPEGYSVSREKKERFSLILESASTNQTSMYLCASWDLNQPQHFGDGTRLSIL.

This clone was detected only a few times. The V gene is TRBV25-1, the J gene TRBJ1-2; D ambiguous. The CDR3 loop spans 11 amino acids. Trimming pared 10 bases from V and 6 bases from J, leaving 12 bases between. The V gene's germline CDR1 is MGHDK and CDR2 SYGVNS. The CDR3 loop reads CAISAGDGYTF. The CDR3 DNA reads TGTGCCATCTCAGCTGGGGATGGCTACACCTTC.